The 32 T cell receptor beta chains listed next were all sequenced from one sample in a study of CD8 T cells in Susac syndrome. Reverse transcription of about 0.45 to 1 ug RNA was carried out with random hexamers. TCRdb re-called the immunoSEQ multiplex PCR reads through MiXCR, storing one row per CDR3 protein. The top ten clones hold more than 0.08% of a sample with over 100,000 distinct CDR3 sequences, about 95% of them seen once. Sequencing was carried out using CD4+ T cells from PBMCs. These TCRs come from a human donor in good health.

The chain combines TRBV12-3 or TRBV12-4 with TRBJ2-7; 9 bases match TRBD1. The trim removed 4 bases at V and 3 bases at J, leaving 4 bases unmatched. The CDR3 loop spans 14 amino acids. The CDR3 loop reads CASSWDREVYEQYF. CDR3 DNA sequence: TGTGCCAGCAGTTGGGACAGGGAGGTCTACGAGCAGTACTTC.

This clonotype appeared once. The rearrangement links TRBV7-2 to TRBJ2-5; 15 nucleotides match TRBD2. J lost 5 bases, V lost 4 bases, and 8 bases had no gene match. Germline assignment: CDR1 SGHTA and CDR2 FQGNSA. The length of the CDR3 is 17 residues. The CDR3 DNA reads TGTGCCAGCAGCTCTCCGGGACTAGCGGGAGGACGGGAGACCCAGTACTTC. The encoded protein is CASSSPGLAGGRETQYF.

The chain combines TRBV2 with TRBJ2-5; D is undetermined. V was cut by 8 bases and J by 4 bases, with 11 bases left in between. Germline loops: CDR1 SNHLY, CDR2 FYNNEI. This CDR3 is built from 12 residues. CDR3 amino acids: CASHQMRETQYF. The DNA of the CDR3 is TGTGCCAGCCATCAGATGAGAGAGACCCAGTACTTC.

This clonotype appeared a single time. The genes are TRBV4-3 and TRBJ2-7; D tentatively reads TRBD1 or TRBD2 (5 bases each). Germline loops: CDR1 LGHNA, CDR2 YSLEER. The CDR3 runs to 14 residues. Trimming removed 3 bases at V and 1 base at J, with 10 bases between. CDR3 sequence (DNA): TGCGCCAGCAGCCAGCTCGGGGCATCCTACGAGCAGTACTTC. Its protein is CASSQLGASYEQYF.

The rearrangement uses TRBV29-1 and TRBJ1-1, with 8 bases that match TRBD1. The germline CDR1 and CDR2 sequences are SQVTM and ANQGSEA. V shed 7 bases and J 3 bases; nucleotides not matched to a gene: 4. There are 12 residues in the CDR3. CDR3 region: CSAGTGDTEAFF. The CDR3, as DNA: TGCAGCGCCGGGACAGGCGACACTGAAGCTTTCTTT.

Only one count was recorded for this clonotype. DNA of the CDR3: TGTGCCAGCAACTCACAGGGAACGGCCACAGATACGCAGTATTTT. Amino acids: CASNSQGTATDTQYF. The rearrangement joins TRBV28 to TRBJ2-3; tentatively, D is TRBD1 (6 bases). Looked up from germline, CDR1 is MDHEN and CDR2 is SYDVKM. V was pared by 7 bases and J by 2 bases, with 16 bases between. This CDR3 contains 15 residues. The entire variable domain, with the rest obtained from reference TRBV28 and TRBJ2-3, is as follows: DVKVTQSSRYLVKRTGEKVFLECVQDMDHENMFWYRQDPGLGLRLIYFSYDVKMKEKGDIPEGYSVSREKKERFSLILESASTNQTSMYLCASNSQGTATDTQYFGPGTRLTVL.

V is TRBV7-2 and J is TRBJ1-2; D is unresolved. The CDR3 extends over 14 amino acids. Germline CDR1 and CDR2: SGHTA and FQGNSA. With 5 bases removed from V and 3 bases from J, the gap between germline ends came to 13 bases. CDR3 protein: CASSPGVGYYGYTF. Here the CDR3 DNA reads TGTGCCAGCAGCCCCGGGGTAGGGTACTATGGCTACACCTTC.

CDR3: CASSLPLGTGDEAFF. CDR3 in DNA: TGCGCCAGCAGCTTACCCTTAGGGACAGGGGACGAAGCTTTCTTT. The chain recombines TRBV5-1 with TRBJ1-1; TRBD1 matches at 10 bases. Trimming took 2 bases from V and 8 from J; bases not matched to a gene: 9. CDR3 length equals 15 residues. Germline V gene data show CDR1 as SGHRS and CDR2 as YFSETQ.

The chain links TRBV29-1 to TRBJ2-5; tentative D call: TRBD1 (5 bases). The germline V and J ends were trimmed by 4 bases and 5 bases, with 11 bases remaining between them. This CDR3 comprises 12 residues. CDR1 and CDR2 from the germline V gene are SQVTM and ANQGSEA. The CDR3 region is CSVGKGRETQYF. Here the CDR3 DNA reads TGCAGCGTTGGAAAGGGGCGGGAGACCCAGTACTTC.

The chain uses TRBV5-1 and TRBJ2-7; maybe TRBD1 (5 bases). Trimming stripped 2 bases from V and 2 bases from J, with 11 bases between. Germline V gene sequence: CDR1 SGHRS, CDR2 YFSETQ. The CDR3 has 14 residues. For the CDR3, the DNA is TGCGCCAGCAGCTTCCAGGGAAGTCCCTACGAGCAGTACTTC. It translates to CASSFQGSPYEQYF.

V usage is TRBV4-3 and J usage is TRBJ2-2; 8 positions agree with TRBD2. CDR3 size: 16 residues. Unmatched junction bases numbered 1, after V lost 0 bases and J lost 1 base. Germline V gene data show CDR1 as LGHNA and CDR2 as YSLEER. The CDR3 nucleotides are TGCGCCAGCAGCCAAGACAGCGGGAGGAACACCGGGGAGCTGTTTTTT. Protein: CASSQDSGRNTGELFF.

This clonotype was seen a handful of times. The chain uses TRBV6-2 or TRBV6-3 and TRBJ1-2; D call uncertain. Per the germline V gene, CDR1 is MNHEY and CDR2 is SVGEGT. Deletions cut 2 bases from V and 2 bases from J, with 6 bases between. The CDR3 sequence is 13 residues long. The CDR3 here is CASSYGRNYGYTF. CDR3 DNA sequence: TGTGCCAGCAGTTACGGACGGAACTATGGCTACACCTTC.

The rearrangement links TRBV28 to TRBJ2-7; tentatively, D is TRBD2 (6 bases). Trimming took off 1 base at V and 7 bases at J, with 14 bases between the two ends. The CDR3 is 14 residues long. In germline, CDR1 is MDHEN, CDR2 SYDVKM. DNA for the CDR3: TGTGCCAGCAGTTTATTGGCGGGAAACTCGGAGCAGTACTTC. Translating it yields CASSLLAGNSEQYF. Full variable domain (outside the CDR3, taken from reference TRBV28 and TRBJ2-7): DVKVTQSSRYLVKRTGEKVFLECVQDMDHENMFWYRQDPGLGLRLIYFSYDVKMKEKGDIPEGYSVSREKKERFSLILESASTNQTSMYLCASSLLAGNSEQYFGPGTRLTVT.

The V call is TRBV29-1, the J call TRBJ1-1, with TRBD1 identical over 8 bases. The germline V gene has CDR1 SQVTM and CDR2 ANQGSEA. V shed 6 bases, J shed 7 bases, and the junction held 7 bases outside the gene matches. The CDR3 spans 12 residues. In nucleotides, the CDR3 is TGCAGCGTCTGGACAGGGCAGGGTGAAGCTTTCTTT. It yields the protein CSVWTGQGEAFF.

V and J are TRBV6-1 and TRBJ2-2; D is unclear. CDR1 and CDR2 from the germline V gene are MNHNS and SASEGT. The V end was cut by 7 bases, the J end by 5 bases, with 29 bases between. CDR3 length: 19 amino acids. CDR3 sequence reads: CASTKGRVKAPQGTGELFF. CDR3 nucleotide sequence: TGTGCCAGCACGAAAGGTAGAGTCAAGGCACCACAAGGAACCGGGGAGCTGTTTTTT.

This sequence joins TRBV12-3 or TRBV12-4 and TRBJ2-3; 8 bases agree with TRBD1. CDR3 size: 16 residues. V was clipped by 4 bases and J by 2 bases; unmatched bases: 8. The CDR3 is CASSSPRTGHTDTQYF. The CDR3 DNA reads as TGTGCCAGCAGTTCCCCCCGGACAGGGCACACAGATACGCAGTATTTT.

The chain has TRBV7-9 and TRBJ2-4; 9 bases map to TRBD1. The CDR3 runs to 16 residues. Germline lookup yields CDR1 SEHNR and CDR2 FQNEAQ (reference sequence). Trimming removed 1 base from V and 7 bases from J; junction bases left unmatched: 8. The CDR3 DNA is TGTGCCAGCAGCTTAGGGGACAGGGAGATTTGGAACATTCAGTACTTC. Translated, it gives CASSLGDREIWNIQYF.

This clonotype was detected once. CDR3 loop: CASSQGSLSNTEAFF. The CDR3 DNA sequence: TGTGCCAGCAGCCAAGGCTCCCTTAGTAACACTGAAGCTTTCTTT. The J gene is TRBJ1-1, the V gene TRBV3-1; D remains unclear. The CDR3 covers 15 residues. V was shortened by 1 base and J by 2 bases, with 11 bases between the two germline ends. Per germline, CDR1 LGHDT and CDR2 YNNKEL (reference sequence). Filled out from reference TRBV3-1 and TRBJ1-1, the complete variable domain reads DTAVSQTPKYLVTQMGNDKSIKCEQNLGHDTMYWYKQDSKKFLKIMFSYNNKELIINETVPNRFSPKSPDKAHLNLHINSLELGDSAVYFCASSQGSLSNTEAFFGQGTRLTVV.

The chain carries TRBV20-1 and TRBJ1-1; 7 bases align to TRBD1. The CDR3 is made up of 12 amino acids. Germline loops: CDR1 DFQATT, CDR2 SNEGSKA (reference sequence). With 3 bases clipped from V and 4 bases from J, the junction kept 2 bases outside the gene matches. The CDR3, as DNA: TGCAGTGCTAGCAGGGGGGGCACTGAAGCTTTCTTT. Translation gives CSASRGGTEAFF.

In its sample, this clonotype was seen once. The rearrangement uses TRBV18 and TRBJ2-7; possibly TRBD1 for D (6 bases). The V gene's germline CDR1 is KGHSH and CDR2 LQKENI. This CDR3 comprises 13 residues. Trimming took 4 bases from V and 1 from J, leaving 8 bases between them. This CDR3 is CASSRQDSYEQYF. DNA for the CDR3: TGTGCCAGCTCACGACAGGATTCCTACGAGCAGTACTTC.

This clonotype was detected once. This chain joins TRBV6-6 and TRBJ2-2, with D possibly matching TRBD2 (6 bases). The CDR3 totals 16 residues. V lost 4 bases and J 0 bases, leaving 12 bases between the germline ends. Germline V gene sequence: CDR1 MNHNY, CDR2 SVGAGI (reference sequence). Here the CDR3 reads CASSWRGQPNTGELFF. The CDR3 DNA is TGTGCCAGCAGTTGGCGGGGTCAGCCGAACACCGGGGAGCTGTTTTTT.

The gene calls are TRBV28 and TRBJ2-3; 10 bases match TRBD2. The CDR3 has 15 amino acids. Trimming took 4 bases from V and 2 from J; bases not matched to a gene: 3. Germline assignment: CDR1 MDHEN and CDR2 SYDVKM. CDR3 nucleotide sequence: TGTGCCAGCAGTTCCGGGACTAGCGTCACAGATACGCAGTATTTT. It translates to CASSSGTSVTDTQYF.

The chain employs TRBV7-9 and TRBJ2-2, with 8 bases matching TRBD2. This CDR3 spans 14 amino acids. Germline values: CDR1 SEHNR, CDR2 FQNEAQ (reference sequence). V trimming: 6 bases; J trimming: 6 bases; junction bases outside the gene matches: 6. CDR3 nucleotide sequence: TGTGCCAGCAGATTTAGCGGGGAGGCCGGGGAGCTGTTTTTT. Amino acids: CASRFSGEAGELFF. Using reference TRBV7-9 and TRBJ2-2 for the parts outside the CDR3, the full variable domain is DTGVSQNPRHKITKRGQNVTFRCDPISEHNRLYWYRQTLGQGPEFLTYFQNEAQLEKSRLLSDRFSAERPKGSFSTLEIQRTEQGDSAMYLCASRFSGEAGELFFGEGSRLTVL.

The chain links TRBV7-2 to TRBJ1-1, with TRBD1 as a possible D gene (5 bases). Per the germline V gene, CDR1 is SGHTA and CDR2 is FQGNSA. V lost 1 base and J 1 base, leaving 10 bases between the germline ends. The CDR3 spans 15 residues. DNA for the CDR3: TGTGCCAGCAGCTTAGATGGGGGGGGGAACACTGAAGCTTTCTTT. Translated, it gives CASSLDGGGNTEAFF.

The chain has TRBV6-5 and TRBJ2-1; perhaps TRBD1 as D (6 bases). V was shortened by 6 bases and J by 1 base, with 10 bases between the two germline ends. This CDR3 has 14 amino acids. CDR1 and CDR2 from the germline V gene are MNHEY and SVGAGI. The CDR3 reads CASSRGPSYNEQFF. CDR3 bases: TGTGCCAGCAGCAGGGGCCCGTCCTACAATGAGCAGTTCTTC.

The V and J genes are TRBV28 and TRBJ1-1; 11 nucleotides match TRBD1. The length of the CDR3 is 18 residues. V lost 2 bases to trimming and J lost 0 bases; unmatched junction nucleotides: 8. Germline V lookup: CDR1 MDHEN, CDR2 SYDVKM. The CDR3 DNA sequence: TGTGCCAGCAGTTTACGACCGGGACAGGGGGGGATGAACACTGAAGCTTTCTTT. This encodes CASSLRPGQGGMNTEAFF.

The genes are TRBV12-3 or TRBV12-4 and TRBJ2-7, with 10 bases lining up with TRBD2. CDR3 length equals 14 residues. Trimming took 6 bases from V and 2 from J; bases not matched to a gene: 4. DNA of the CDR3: TGTGCCAGCAGCACACTAGCGGGGCCCTACGAGCAGTACTTC. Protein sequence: CASSTLAGPYEQYF.

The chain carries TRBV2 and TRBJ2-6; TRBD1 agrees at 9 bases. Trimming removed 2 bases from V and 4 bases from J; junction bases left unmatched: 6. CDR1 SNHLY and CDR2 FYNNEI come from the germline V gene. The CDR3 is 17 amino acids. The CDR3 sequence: CASSERDRVNGANVLTF. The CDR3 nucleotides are TGTGCCAGCAGTGAACGGGACAGGGTAAACGGGGCCAACGTCCTGACTTTC.

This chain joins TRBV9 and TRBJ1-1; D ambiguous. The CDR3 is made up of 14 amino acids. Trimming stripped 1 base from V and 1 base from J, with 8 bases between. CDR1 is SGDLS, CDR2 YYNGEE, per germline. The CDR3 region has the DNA TGTGCCAGCAGCGTAATGCCCTCGAACACTGAAGCTTTCTTT. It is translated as CASSVMPSNTEAFF.

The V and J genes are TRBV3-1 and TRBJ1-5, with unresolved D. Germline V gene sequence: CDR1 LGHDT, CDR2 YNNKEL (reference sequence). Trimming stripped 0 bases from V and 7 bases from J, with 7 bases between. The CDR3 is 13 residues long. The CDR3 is CASSQDRRQPQHF. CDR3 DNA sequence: TGTGCCAGCAGCCAAGATCGCCGGCAGCCCCAGCATTTT.

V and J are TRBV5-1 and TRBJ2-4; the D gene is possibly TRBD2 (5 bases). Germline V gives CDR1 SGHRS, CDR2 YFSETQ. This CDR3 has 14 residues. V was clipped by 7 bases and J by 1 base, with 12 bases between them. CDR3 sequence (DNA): TGCGCCAGCTCCCCCGGGGTTGCCAAAAACATTCAGTACTTC. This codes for CASSPGVAKNIQYF.

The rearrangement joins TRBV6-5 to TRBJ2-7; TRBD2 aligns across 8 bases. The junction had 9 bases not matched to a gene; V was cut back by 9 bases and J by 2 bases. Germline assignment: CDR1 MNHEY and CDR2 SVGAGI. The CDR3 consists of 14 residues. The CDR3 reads CASSVAGKTYEQYF. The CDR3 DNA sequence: TGTGCCAGTTCAGTAGCGGGAAAAACCTACGAGCAGTACTTC.